What follows are 11 T cell receptor beta chains derived from one specimen sequenced in a study of T cell repertoires in cytomegalovirus infection. In TCRdb, the reads were re-called with MiXCR into one record per CDR3 protein. The sample holds 200,000 to 300,000 distinct CDR3 sequences, roughly 13% seen once. Sequencing used PBMCs. All receptors derive from a human donor in good health (CMV status not recorded). Some clones in this sample may be carry-over from other donors' samples.

The chain recombines TRBV5-1 with TRBJ1-1, with D uncertain. This CDR3 is 16 amino acids long. Germline CDR1 is SGHRS and CDR2 is YFSETQ. The V end was cut by 0 bases, the J end by 0 bases, with 12 bases between. The CDR3 DNA follows: TGCGCCAGCAGCTTGGTGGCAGCTTTAATGAACACTGAAGCTTTCTTT. Translating it yields CASSLVAALMNTEAFF.

This clonotype was seen repeatedly, ten times or more. The V and J genes are TRBV7-3 and TRBJ2-1; 7 bases fit TRBD2. Germline trimming cut 1 base from V and 5 bases from J; bases unmatched to any gene: 11. The CDR3 length is 17 residues. Germline CDR1 is SGHTA and CDR2 is FQGTGA. CDR3 region: CASSLRGNGLGDNEQFF. The CDR3, as DNA: TGTGCCAGCAGCTTAAGGGGTAATGGACTAGGTGACAATGAGCAGTTCTTC. Complete variable domain (other parts from reference TRBV7-3 and TRBJ2-1): GAGVSQTPSNKVTEKGKYVELRCDPISGHTALYWYRQSLGQGPEFLIYFQGTGAADDSGLPNDRFFAVRPEGSVSTLKIQRTERGDSAVYLCASSLRGNGLGDNEQFFGPGTRLTVL.

This chain uses TRBV18 with TRBJ2-5; D is unclear. The germline gives CDR1 KGHSH, CDR2 LQKENI. The V end was cut by 3 bases, the J end by 2 bases, with 16 bases between. The CDR3 consists of 16 residues. CDR3 protein: CASSPLTASLQETQYF. The DNA of the CDR3 is TGTGCCAGCTCACCTCTGACTGCCTCTCTTCAAGAGACCCAGTACTTC.

This clonotype has a count of ten or more. The gene calls are TRBV4-1 and TRBJ2-2, with D perhaps matching TRBD2 (6 bases). The CDR3 sequence is 15 residues long. Per the germline V gene, CDR1 is MGHRA and CDR2 is YSYEKL. V dropped 4 bases and J dropped 3 bases, with 12 bases sitting between them. The CDR3 DNA reads as TGCGCCAGCAGCCCCCGGGACTCTGACACCGGGGAGCTGTTTTTT. It yields the protein CASSPRDSDTGELFF.

This rearrangement joins TRBV20-1 to TRBJ2-7, with 8 bases that match TRBD2. Per germline, CDR1 DFQATT and CDR2 SNEGSKA (reference sequence). V gave up 6 bases and J gave up 0 bases; unmatched junction bases: 7. CDR3 size: 14 residues. CDR3 sequence (DNA): TGCAGTGCAAAACGGGAGGGGCTCTCCTACGAGCAGTACTTC. Translating gives CSAKREGLSYEQYF.

The sample holds a few counts of this clonotype. V is TRBV9 and J is TRBJ2-2; TRBD1 matches at 9 bases. J lost 1 base, V lost 3 bases, and 10 bases had no gene match. The germline gives CDR1 SGDLS, CDR2 YYNGEE. The CDR3 runs to 18 residues. The CDR3 sequence: CASSGNRGRPRNTGELFF. For the CDR3, the DNA is TGTGCCAGCAGCGGAAACAGGGGGCGGCCAAGGAACACCGGGGAGCTGTTTTTT. Full variable domain (remainder filled in from reference TRBV9 and TRBJ2-2): DSGVTQTPKHLITATGQRVTLRCSPRSGDLSVYWYQQSLDQGLQFLIQYYNGEERAKGNILERFSAQQFPDLHSELNLSSLELGDSALYFCASSGNRGRPRNTGELFFGEGSRLTVL.

This chain uses TRBV19 with TRBJ1-1; D possibly corresponds to TRBD1 (6 bases). CDR3 size: 17 residues. The germline V and J ends were trimmed by 6 bases and 0 bases, with 20 bases remaining between them. Germline CDR1 LNHDA, CDR2 SQIVND (reference sequence). The CDR3 spells CASRGGGTLAMNTEAFF. In DNA, the CDR3 is TGTGCCAGTAGGGGGGGGGGGACACTGGCGATGAACACTGAAGCTTTCTTT. Using reference TRBV19 and TRBJ1-1 for the parts outside the CDR3, the full variable domain is DGGITQSPKYLFRKEGQNVTLSCEQNLNHDAMYWYRQDPGQGLRLIYYSQIVNDFQKGDIAEGYSVSREKKESFPLTVTSAQKNPTAFYLCASRGGGTLAMNTEAFFGQGTRLTVV.

CDR3 residues: CAISESQGENTEAFF. As DNA, the CDR3 is TGTGCCATCAGTGAGTCTCAGGGCGAGAACACTGAAGCTTTCTTT. The chain employs TRBV10-3 and TRBJ1-1, with D maybe TRBD1 (5 bases). Germline values: CDR1 ENHRY, CDR2 SYGVKD. V lost 0 bases and J 1 base, leaving 9 bases between the germline ends. The CDR3 is made up of 15 amino acids.

This clonotype was counted ten times or more. J is TRBJ1-1 and V is TRBV7-3; the D gene is possibly TRBD1 (6 bases). The CDR3 runs 14 residues. V lost 0 bases and J lost 4, with 9 bases in between. Germline V CDR1 and CDR2: SGHTA, FQGTGA. CDR3 bases: TGTGCCAGCAGCTTAACGCCGGACAGCACTGAAGCTTTCTTT. This gives the protein CASSLTPDSTEAFF.

This clonotype came up a few times. This sequence joins TRBV19 and TRBJ2-3; possibly TRBD1 or TRBD2 for D (5 bases each). Germline CDR1 LNHDA, CDR2 SQIVND (reference sequence). This CDR3 has 12 amino acids. CDR3 DNA sequence: TGTGCGGCCGGGACCCAGGGAAATACGCAGTATTTT. It specifies CAAGTQGNTQYF. Together with reference TRBV19 and TRBJ2-3, the CDR3 gives the full variable domain: DGGITQSPKYLFRKEGQNVTLSCEQNLNHDAMYWYRQDPGQGLRLIYYSQIVNDFQKGDIAEGYSVSREKKESFPLTVTSAQKNPTAFYLCAAGTQGNTQYFGPGTRLTVL.

This clonotype was counted ten times or more. The chain carries TRBV7-9 and TRBJ2-1, with D possibly being TRBD1 or TRBD2 (6 bases each). The V end lost 1 base, the J end lost 1 base, and 8 bases lay between the germline ends. This CDR3 is built from 15 residues. Germline loops: CDR1 SEHNR, CDR2 FQNEAQ (reference sequence). The CDR3 DNA reads TGTGCCAGCAGCTTAGAGGGGGGATCCTACAATGAGCAGTTCTTC. Its translation is CASSLEGGSYNEQFF.